The sequence of this T cell receptor (beta chain) was determined in a study of cytomegalovirus exposure and HLA in healthy donors. The PCR made use of 60 Vbeta and 13 Jbeta primers. Some clones are missing from TCRdb's copy, which holds only in-frame ones; the method was immunoSEQ multiplex PCR. The repertoire holds about 130,000 clones, around three quarters seen once, with 2.5% to 3% in the top ten. The length of the CDR3 is 14 residues. Trimming cost V 2 bases and J 1 base, with 7 bases left between them. Germline V lookup: CDR1 MNHEY, CDR2 SVGAGI. In regard to this clone: Its antigen is unknown.

Overall study results and limits: A classifier reportedly called cytomegalovirus status with high sensitivity and specificity.

This chain joins TRBV6-5 and TRBJ2-3, with a tentative D call TRBD2 (5 bases). The clonotype comes from a young man in good health and CMV-seronegative. Sequenced input: PBMCs. CDR3 DNA sequence: TGTGCCAGCAGTTACGACTATCGCACAGATACGCAGTATTTT. Translation: CASSYDYRTDTQYF.